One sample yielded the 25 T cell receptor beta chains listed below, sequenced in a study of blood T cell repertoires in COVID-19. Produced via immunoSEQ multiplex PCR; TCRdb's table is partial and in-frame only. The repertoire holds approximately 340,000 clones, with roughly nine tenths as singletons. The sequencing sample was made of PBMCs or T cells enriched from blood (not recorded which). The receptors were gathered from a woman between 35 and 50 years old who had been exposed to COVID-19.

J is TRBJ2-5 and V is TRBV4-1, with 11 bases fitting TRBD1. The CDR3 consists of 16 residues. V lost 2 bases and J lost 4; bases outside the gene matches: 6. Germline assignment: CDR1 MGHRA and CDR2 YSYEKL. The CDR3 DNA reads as TGCGCCAGCAGCCAACAAGGGACAGGGGGAAGAGAGACCCAGTACTTC. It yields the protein CASSQQGTGGRETQYF.

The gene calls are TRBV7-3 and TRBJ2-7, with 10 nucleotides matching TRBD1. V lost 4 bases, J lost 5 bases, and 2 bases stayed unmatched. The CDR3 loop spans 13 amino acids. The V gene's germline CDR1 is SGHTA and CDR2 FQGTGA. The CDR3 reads CASSWDRGHEQYF. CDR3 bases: TGTGCCAGCAGCTGGGACAGGGGCCACGAGCAGTACTTC.

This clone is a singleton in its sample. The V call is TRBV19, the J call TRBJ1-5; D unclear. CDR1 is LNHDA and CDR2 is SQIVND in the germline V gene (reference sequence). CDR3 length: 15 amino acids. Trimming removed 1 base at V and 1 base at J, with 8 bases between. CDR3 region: CASSIVSQSNQPQHF. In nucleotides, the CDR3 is TGTGCCAGTAGTATAGTCTCTCAGAGCAATCAGCCCCAGCATTTT.

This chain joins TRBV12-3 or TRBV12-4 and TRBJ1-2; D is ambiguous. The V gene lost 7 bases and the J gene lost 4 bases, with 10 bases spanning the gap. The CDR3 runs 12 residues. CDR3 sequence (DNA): TGTGCCAGCAAGGGCGGGCTCTATGGCTACACCTTC. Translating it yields CASKGGLYGYTF.

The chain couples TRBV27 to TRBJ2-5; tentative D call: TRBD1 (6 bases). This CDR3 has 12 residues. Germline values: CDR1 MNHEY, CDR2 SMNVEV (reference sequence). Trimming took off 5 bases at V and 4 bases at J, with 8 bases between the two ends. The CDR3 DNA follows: TGTGCCAGCAGTGTCAGGGGAGAGACCCAGTACTTC. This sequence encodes CASSVRGETQYF.

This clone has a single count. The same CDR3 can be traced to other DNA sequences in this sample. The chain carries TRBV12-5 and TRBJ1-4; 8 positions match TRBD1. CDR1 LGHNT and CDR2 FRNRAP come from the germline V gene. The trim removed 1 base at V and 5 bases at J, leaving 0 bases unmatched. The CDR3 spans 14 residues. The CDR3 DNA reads TGTGCTAGTGGTTTGGGACAGGGGAATGAAAAACTGTTTTTT. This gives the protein CASGLGQGNEKLFF.

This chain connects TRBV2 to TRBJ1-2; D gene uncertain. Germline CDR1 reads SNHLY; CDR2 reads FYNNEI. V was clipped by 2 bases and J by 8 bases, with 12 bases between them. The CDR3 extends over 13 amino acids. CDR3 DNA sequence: TGTGCCAGCAGTGAATCCCCCCTAGGCGGCTACACCTTC. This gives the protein CASSESPLGGYTF.

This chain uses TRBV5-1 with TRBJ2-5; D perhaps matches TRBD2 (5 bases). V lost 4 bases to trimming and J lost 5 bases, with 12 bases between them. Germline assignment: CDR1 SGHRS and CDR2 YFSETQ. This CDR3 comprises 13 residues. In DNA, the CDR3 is TGCGCCAGCAGCCGTGAGGGTACCGAGACCCAGTACTTC. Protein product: CASSREGTETQYF.

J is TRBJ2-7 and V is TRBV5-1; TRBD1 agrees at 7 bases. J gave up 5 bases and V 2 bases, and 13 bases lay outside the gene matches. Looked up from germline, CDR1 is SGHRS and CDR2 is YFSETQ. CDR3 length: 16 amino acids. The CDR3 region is CASSFNGQVPTDEQYF. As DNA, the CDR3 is TGCGCCAGCAGCTTCAATGGACAGGTCCCGACTGACGAGCAGTACTTC.

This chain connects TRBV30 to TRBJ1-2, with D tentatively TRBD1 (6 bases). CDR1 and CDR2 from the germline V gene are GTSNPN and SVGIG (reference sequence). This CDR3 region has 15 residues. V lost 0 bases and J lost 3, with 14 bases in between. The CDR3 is CAWSVRRGRDYGYTF. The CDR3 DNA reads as TGTGCCTGGAGTGTACGGCGGGGGCGAGACTATGGCTACACCTTC.

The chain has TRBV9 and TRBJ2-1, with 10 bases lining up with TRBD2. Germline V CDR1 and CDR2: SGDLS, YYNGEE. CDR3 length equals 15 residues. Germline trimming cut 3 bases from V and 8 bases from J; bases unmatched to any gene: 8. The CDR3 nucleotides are TGTGCCAGCAGCGCTAGCGGGGGCACCGGGGATGAGCAGTTCTTC. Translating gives CASSASGGTGDEQFF. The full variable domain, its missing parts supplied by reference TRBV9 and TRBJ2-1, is DSGVTQTPKHLITATGQRVTLRCSPRSGDLSVYWYQQSLDQGLQFLIQYYNGEERAKGNILERFSAQQFPDLHSELNLSSLELGDSALYFCASSASGGTGDEQFFGPGTRLTVL.

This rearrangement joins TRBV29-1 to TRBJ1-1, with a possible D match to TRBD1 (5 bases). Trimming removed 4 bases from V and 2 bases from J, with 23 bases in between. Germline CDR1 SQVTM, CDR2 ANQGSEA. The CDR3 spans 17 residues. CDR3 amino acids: CSVAGKQGGTKNTEAFF. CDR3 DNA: TGCAGCGTTGCGGGTAAGCAGGGCGGAACAAAAAACACTGAAGCTTTCTTT.

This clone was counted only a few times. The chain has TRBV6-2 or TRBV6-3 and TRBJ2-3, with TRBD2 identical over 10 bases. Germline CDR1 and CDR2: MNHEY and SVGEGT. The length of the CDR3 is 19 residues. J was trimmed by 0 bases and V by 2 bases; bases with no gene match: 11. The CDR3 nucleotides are TGTGCCAGCAGTTACCGGATTTCTAGCGGGAGTACTAGCACAGATACGCAGTATTTT. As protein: CASSYRISSGSTSTDTQYF.

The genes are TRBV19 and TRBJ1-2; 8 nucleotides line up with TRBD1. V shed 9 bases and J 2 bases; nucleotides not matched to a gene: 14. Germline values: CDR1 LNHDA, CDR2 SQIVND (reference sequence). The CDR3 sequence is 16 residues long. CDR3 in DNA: TGTGCCAGCACTCCGGGACAGGTGGGACTAAACTATGGCTACACCTTC. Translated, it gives CASTPGQVGLNYGYTF.

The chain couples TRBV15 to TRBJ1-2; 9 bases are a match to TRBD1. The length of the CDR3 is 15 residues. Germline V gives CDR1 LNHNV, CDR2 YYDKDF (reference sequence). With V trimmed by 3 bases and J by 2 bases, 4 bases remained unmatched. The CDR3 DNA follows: TGTGCCACCAGCAGGGGGGACAGGGTAAACTATGGCTACACCTTC. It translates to CATSRGDRVNYGYTF.

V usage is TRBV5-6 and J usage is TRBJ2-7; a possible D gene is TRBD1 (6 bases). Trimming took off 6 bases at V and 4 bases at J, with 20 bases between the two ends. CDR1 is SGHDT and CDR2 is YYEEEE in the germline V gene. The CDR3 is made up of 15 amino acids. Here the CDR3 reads CASNSNRVGSYEQYF. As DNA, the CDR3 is TGTGCCAGCAACTCCAACAGGGTTGGGTCGTACGAGCAGTACTTC. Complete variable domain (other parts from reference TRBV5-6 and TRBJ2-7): DAGVTQSPTHLIKTRGQQVTLRCSPKSGHDTVSWYQQALGQGPQFIFQYYEEEERQRGNFPDRFSGHQFPNYSSELNVNALLLGDSALYLCASNSNRVGSYEQYFGPGTRLTVT.

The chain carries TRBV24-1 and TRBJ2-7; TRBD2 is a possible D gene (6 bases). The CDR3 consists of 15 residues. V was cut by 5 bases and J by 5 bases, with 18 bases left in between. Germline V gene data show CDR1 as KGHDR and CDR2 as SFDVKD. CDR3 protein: CATSAGGAGEHEQYF. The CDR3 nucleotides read TGTGCCACCAGTGCCGGAGGGGCAGGTGAACACGAGCAGTACTTC.

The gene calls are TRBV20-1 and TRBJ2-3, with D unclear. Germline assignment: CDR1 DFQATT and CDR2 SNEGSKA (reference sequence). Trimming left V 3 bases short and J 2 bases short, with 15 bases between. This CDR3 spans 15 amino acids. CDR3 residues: CSASIVFGSTDTQYF. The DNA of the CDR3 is TGCAGTGCTAGTATCGTGTTCGGTTCCACAGATACGCAGTATTTT.

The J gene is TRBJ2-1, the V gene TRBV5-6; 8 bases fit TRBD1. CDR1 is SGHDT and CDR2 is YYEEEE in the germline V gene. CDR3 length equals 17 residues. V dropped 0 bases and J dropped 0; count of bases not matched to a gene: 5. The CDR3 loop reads CASSLGQGISSYNEQFF. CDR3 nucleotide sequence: TGTGCCAGCAGCTTGGGACAGGGGATAAGCTCCTACAATGAGCAGTTCTTC.

The CDR3 DNA is TGTGCCAGCAGCTTAGAGTTGCGGGAGATTGGGGATACGCAGTATTTT. Amino acids: CASSLELREIGDTQYF. The gene calls are TRBV7-9 and TRBJ2-3; 7 nucleotides agree with TRBD2. The germline V gene encodes CDR1 SEHNR and CDR2 FQNEAQ (reference sequence). The CDR3 extends over 16 amino acids. The trim removed 1 base at V and 6 bases at J, leaving 10 bases unmatched. Full variable domain (rest looked up from reference TRBV7-9 and TRBJ2-3): DTGVSQNPRHKITKRGQNVTFRCDPISEHNRLYWYRQTLGQGPEFLTYFQNEAQLEKSRLLSDRFSAERPKGSFSTLEIQRTEQGDSAMYLCASSLELREIGDTQYFGPGTRLTVL.

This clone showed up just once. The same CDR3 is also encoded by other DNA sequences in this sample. CDR3 residues: CASSTTGNQPQHF. The CDR3 DNA reads as TGTGCCAGTAGTACGACAGGCAATCAGCCCCAGCATTTT. The gene calls are TRBV19 and TRBJ1-5, with D possibly matching TRBD1 (5 bases). The germline V gene encodes CDR1 LNHDA and CDR2 SQIVND (reference sequence). With 4 bases removed from V and 2 bases from J, the gap between germline ends came to 6 bases. The CDR3 extends over 13 amino acids.

This chain's CDR3 is CASRELAGGLGNEQFF. The CDR3 coding sequence is TGTGCCAGCAGGGAACTAGCGGGAGGGCTGGGGAATGAGCAGTTCTTC. The rearrangement uses TRBV2 and TRBJ2-1; 13 nucleotides line up with TRBD2. CDR3 length: 16 residues. Germline V gene sequence: CDR1 SNHLY, CDR2 FYNNEI. V shed 6 bases, J shed 7 bases, and the junction held 9 bases outside the gene matches.

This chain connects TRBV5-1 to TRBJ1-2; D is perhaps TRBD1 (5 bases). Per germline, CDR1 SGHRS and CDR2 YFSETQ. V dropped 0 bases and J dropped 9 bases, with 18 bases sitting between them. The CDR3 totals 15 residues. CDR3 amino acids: CASSLEGTPSKSYTF. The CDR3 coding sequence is TGCGCCAGCAGCTTGGAGGGGACTCCGAGTAAGAGCTACACCTTC.

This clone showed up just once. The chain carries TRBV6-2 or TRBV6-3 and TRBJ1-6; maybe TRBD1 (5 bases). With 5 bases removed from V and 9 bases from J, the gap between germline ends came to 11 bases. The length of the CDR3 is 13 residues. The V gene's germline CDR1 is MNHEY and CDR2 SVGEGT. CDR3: CASSLGGGSPLHF. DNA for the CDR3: TGTGCCAGCAGTCTCGGCGGGGGTTCACCCCTCCACTTT.

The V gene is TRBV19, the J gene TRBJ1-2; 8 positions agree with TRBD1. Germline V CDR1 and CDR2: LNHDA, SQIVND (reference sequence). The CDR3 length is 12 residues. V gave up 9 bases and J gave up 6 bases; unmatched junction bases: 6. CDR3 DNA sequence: TGTGCCAGCGTGCACAGGGGGAATGGCTACACCTTC. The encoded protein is CASVHRGNGYTF.